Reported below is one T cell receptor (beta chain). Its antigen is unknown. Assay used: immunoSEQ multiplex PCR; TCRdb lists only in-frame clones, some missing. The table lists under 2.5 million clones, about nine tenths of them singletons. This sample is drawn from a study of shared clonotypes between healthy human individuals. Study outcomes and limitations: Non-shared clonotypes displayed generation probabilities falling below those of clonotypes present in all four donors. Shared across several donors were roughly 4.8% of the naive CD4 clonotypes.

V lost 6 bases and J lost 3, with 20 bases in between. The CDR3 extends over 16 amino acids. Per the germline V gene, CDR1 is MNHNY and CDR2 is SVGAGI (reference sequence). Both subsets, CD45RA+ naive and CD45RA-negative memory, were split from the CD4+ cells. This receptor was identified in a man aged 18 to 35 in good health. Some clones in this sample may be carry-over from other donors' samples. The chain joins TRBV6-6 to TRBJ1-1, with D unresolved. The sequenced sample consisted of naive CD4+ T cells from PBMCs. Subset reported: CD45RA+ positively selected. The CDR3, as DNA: TGTGCCAGCAGCCTCTGGCCCCCTGCTGTCGACACTGAAGCTTTCTTT. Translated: CASSLWPPAVDTEAFF.